What follows are 9 T cell receptor beta chains derived from one specimen sequenced in a study of T cell responses to AZD1222 COVID-19 vaccine. Using immunoSEQ multiplex PCR, the repertoire was profiled, and TCRdb retains in-frame clones only, with some absent. The table shows around 120,000 clones, with about nine tenths occurring only once. Sample: peripheral blood, taken 28 days after the second AZD1222 dose. The origin of the receptors is an adult who received the AZD1222 COVID-19 vaccine.

The chain recombines TRBV5-1 with TRBJ1-2; 8 bases fit TRBD1. The V gene's germline CDR1 is SGHRS and CDR2 YFSETQ. The CDR3 consists of 13 residues. V lost 0 bases and J lost 8; bases outside the gene matches: 3. CDR3 loop: CASSLGQGMGYTF. CDR3 bases: TGCGCCAGCAGCTTGGGACAGGGGATGGGCTACACCTTC.

V usage is TRBV3-1 (or the pseudogene TRBV3-2) and J usage is TRBJ2-6; no reliable D call. Germline lookup yields CDR1 LGHDT and CDR2 YNNKEL (reference sequence). The CDR3 sequence is 15 residues long. V lost 1 base to trimming and J lost 0 bases, with 4 bases between them. CDR3 sequence (DNA): TGTGCCAGCAGCCAAGTAGGCTCTGGGGCCAACGTCCTGACTTTC. Residues: CASSQVGSGANVLTF.

The rearrangement uses TRBV4-2 and TRBJ2-4, with no clear D. V was cut by 1 base and J by 9 bases, with 4 bases left in between. Per the germline V gene, CDR1 is LGHNA and CDR2 is YNFKEQ. The CDR3 is 11 residues long. The CDR3 reads CASSQVGIQYF. As DNA, the CDR3 is TGTGCCAGCAGCCAAGTGGGCATTCAGTACTTC.

The chain links TRBV6-5 to TRBJ1-1; 7 bases map to TRBD1. The CDR3 is made up of 12 amino acids. Germline V lookup: CDR1 MNHEY, CDR2 SVGAGI. Trimming cost V 6 bases and J 5 bases; bases outside gene matches: 3. This chain's CDR3 is CASSRGDTEAFF. Written as DNA, the CDR3 is TGTGCCAGCAGCAGGGGGGATACTGAAGCTTTCTTT.

This clone was counted once. This rearrangement joins TRBV28 to TRBJ2-7, with 9 bases matching TRBD1. The CDR3 totals 15 residues. Losses at the gene ends were 3 bases for V and 6 bases for J; bases not matched to a gene: 9. Germline V gene data show CDR1 as MDHEN and CDR2 as SYDVKM. For the CDR3, the DNA is TGTGCCAGCAGTTTCCTTAGGGGACAGGGTGCCGAGCAGTACTTC. It yields the protein CASSFLRGQGAEQYF.

This clone was found once. The V call is TRBV19, the J call TRBJ1-3, with a tentative D call TRBD1 (6 bases). This CDR3 comprises 14 residues. Germline CDR1 reads LNHDA; CDR2 reads SQIVND (reference sequence). V was clipped by 3 bases and J by 3 bases, with 9 bases between them. DNA for the CDR3: TGTGCCAGTAGTATGGGGGCGCGTGGAAACACCATATATTTT. This encodes CASSMGARGNTIYF.

The rearrangement uses TRBV9 and TRBJ2-7; D is unclear. Germline V lookup: CDR1 SGDLS, CDR2 YYNGEE. The germline V and J ends were trimmed by 4 bases and 2 bases, with 13 bases remaining between them. This CDR3 has 14 amino acids. The CDR3 reads CASSPRFETYEQYF. For the CDR3, the DNA is TGTGCCAGCAGCCCCCGGTTTGAAACCTACGAGCAGTACTTC.

CDR3 nucleotides: TGTGCCAGCAGCTACCTACTAGCGGGGGGGCCCCATGAGCAGTTCTTC. Translating it yields CASSYLLAGGPHEQFF. The chain is built from TRBV7-6 and TRBJ2-1; TRBD2 matches 13 bases. Germline CDR1 reads SGHVS; CDR2 reads FNYEAQ. The trim removed 4 bases at V and 8 bases at J, leaving 8 bases unmatched. The CDR3 runs to 16 residues.

The rearrangement joins TRBV27 to TRBJ1-6, with TRBD1 as a possible D gene (6 bases). Trimming removed 0 bases at V and 12 bases at J, with 15 bases between. Germline loops: CDR1 MNHEY, CDR2 SMNVEV (reference sequence). The CDR3 loop spans 15 amino acids. The CDR3: CASSLSMARGLPLHF. CDR3 coding DNA: TGTGCCAGCAGTTTATCGATGGCCAGGGGATTACCCCTCCACTTT.